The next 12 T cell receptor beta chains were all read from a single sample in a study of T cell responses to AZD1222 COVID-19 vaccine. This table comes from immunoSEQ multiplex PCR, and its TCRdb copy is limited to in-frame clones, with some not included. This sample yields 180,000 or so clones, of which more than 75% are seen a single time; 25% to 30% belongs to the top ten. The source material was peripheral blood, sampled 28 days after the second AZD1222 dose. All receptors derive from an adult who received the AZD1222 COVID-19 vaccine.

CDR3 loop: CASSLETQTSGYNEQFF. CDR3 sequence (DNA): TGTGCCAGCAGCTTAGAGACCCAGACTAGCGGTTACAATGAGCAGTTCTTC. The J gene is TRBJ2-1, the V gene TRBV7-3, with 9 bases aligning to TRBD2. With 2 bases clipped from V and 4 bases from J, the junction kept 9 bases outside the gene matches. The CDR3 consists of 17 residues. Germline V gives CDR1 SGHTA, CDR2 FQGTGA.

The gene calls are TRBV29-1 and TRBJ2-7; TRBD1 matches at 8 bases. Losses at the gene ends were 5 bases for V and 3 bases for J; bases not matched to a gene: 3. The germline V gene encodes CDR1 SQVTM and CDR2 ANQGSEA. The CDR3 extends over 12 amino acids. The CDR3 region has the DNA TGCAGCGTTAGGACAGGGATCTACGAGCAGTACTTC. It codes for CSVRTGIYEQYF.

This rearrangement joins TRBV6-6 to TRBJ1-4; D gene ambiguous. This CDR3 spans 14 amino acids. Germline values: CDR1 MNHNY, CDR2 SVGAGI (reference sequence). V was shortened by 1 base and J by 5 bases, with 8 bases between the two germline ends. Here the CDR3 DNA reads TGTGCCAGCAGTTACTACGGCACCAATGAAAAACTGTTTTTT. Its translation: CASSYYGTNEKLFF.

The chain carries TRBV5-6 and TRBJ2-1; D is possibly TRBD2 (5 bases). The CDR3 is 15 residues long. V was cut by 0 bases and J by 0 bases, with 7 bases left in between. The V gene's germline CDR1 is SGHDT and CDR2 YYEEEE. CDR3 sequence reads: CASSLGSVSYNEQFF. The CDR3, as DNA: TGTGCCAGCAGCTTGGGTAGCGTCTCCTACAATGAGCAGTTCTTC.

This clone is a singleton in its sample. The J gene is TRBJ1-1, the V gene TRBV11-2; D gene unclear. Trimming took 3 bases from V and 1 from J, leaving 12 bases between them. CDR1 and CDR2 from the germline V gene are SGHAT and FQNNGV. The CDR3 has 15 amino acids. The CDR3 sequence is CASSFLLRENTEAFF. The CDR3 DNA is TGTGCCAGCAGCTTCCTTCTAAGAGAGAACACTGAAGCTTTCTTT.

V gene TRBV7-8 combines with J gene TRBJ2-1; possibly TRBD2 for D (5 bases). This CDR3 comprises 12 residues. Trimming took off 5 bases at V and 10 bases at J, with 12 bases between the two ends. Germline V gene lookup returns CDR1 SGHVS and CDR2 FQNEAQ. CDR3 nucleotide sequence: TGTGCCAGCAGCCGGACTGTACGAGAGCAGTTCTTC. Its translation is CASSRTVREQFF.

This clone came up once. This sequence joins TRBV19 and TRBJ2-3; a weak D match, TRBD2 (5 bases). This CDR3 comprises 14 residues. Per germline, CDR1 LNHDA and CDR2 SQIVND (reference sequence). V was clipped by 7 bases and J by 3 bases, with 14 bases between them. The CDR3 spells CASTADPGTDTQYF. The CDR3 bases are TGTGCCAGTACCGCCGATCCGGGGACAGATACGCAGTATTTT.

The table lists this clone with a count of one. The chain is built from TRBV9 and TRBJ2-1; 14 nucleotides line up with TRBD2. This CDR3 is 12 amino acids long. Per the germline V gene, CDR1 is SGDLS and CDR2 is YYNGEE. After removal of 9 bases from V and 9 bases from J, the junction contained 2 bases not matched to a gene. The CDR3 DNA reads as TGTGCCACCGGGACTAGCGGGAGTGAGCAGTTCTTC. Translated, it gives CATGTSGSEQFF.

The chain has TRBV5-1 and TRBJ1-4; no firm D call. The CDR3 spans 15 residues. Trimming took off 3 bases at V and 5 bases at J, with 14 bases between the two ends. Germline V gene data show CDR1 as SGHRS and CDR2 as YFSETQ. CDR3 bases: TGCGCCAGCAGCTCGCTGCCGAGCTCCAATGAAAAACTGTTTTTT. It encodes CASSSLPSSNEKLFF.

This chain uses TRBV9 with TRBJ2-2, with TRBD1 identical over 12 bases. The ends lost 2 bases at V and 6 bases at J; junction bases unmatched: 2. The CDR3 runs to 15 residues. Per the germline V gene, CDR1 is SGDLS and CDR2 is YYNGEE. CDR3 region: CASSVGQGASGELFF. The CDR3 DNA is TGTGCCAGCAGCGTGGGACAGGGGGCGTCCGGGGAGCTGTTTTTT.

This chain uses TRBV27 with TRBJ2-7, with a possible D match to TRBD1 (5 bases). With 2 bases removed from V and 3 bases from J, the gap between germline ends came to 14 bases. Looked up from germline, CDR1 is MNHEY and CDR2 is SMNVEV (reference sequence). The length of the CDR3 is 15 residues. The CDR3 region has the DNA TGTGCCAGCAGTTTAAAGGTGGGGCAACTCTACGAGCAGTACTTC. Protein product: CASSLKVGQLYEQYF.

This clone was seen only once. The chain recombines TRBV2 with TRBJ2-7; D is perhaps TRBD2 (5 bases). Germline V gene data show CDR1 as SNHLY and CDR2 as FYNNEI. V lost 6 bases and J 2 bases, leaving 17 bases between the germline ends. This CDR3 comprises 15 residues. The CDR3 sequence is CASSEMRASTYEQYF. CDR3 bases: TGTGCCAGCAGCGAAATGCGGGCGTCCACCTACGAGCAGTACTTC.